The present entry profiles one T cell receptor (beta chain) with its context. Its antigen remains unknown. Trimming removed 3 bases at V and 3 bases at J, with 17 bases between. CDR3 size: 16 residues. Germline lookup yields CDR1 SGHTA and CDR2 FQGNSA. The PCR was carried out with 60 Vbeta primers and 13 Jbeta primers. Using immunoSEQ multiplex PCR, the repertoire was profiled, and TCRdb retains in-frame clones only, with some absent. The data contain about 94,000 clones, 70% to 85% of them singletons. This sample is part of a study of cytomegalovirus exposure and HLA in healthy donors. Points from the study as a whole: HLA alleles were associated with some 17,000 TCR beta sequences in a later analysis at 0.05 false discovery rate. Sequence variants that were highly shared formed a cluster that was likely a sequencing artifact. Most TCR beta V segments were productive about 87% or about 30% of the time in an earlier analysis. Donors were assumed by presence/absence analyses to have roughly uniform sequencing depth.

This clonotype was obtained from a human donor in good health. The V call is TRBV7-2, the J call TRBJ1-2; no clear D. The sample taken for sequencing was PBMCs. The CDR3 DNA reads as TGTGCCAGCAGCTTCCCCAGGACCGAGGAGGACTATGGCTACACCTTC. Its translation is CASSFPRTEEDYGYTF.